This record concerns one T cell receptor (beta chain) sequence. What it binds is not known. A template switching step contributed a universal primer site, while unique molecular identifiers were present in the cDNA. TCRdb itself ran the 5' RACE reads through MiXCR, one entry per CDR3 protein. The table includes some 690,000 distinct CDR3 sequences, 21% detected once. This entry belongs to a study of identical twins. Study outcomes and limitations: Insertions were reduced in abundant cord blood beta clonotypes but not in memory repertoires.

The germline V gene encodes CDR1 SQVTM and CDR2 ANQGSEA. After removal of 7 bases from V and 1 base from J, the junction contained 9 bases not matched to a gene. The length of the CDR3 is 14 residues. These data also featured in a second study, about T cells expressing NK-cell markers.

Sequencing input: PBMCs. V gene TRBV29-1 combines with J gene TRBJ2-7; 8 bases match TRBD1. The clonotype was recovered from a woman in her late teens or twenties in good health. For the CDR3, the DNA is TGCAGCGCCCTGAGACAGGGGAGGTCCTACGAGCAGTACTTC. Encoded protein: CSALRQGRSYEQYF.